These 10 T cell receptor beta chains came from one sample sequenced in a study of breast tumors, draining lymph nodes, adjacent tissues. TCRdb reprocessed the multiplex PCR reads with MiXCR, giving one entry per CDR3 protein. The table records about 13,000 distinct CDR3 sequences, 45% to 55% of them present only once. Sequencing was done on a sample of tumor-adjacent breast tissue. Receptors originate from a female donor with breast cancer. Some clones in this sample may be carry-over from other donors' samples.

By frequency in the sample, this clonotype is medium-sized. V usage is TRBV7-8 and J usage is TRBJ2-3; 10 nucleotides match TRBD1. The CDR3 spans 18 residues. Germline V gene lookup returns CDR1 SGHVS and CDR2 FQNEAQ. The J segment lost 4 bases and the V segment lost 1 base, leaving 11 bases of the junction unmatched. The CDR3 DNA is TGTGCCAGCAGCTTAGGAGCCGGGACAGGGGAGAGGGCAGATACGCAGTATTTT. Translation: CASSLGAGTGERADTQYF.

The chain employs TRBV7-9 and TRBJ2-3; maybe TRBD1 (5 bases). The CDR3 contains 13 residues. Germline CDR1 reads SEHNR; CDR2 reads FQNEAQ (reference sequence). Trimming took 5 bases from V and 3 from J, leaving 9 bases between them. CDR3 region: CASSPSGTDTQYF. Written as DNA, the CDR3 is TGTGCCAGCAGCCCCTCAGGGACAGATACGCAGTATTTT.

This clonotype was found many times. The chain links TRBV6-2 or TRBV6-3 to TRBJ2-4; TRBD1 agrees at 9 bases. Germline CDR1 is MNHEY and CDR2 is SVGEGT. There are 16 residues in the CDR3. V shed 5 bases and J 1 base; nucleotides not matched to a gene: 6. CDR3 amino acids: CASSNTGTGAKNIQYF. CDR3 sequence (DNA): TGTGCCAGCAGTAATACCGGGACAGGGGCCAAAAACATTCAGTACTTC.

By proportion, this clonotype is medium-sized. This rearrangement joins TRBV9 to TRBJ2-3; 8 bases are shared with TRBD1. The germline CDR1 and CDR2 sequences are SGDLS and YYNGEE. The CDR3 runs 15 residues. V gave up 2 bases and J gave up 3 bases; unmatched junction bases: 5. The CDR3 region is CASSVSRGLTDTQYF. CDR3 in DNA: TGTGCCAGCAGCGTCAGCAGGGGGCTAACAGATACGCAGTATTTT.

The CDR3 loop reads CASSLAGGLYEQYF. In DNA, the CDR3 is TGTGCCAGCAGCCTAGCGGGAGGGCTCTACGAGCAGTACTTC. The gene calls are TRBV14 and TRBJ2-7, with 11 bases that match TRBD2. Looked up from germline, CDR1 is SGHDN and CDR2 is FVKESK. The CDR3 consists of 14 residues. J lost 3 bases, V lost 4 bases, and 2 bases had no gene match. The full variable domain, with the rest looked up from reference TRBV14 and TRBJ2-7, is EAGVTQFPSHSVIEKGQTVTLRCDPISGHDNLYWYRRVMGKEIKFLLHFVKESKQDESGMPNNRFLAERTGGTYSTLKVQPAELEDSGVYFCASSLAGGLYEQYFGPGTRLTVT.

This clonotype is judged medium-sized (0.01 to 0.1%). V usage is TRBV20-1 and J usage is TRBJ2-7; TRBD2 matches at 11 bases. The CDR3 has 17 amino acids. Germline-derived CDR1 and CDR2 are DFQATT and SNEGSKA (reference sequence). Unmatched junction bases numbered 18, after V lost 6 bases and J lost 5 bases. The DNA of the CDR3 is TGCAGTGCCGTAGGGGGTAGCGGGAGGGCCTTAAGAAACGAGCAGTACTTC. Its protein product is CSAVGGSGRALRNEQYF.

This clonotype has ten or more counts. This may come from a read error, since a much larger clone is one base off. The rearrangement uses TRBV9 and TRBJ2-1, with D possibly being TRBD2 (6 bases). This CDR3 comprises 15 residues. CDR1 is SGDLS, CDR2 YYNGEE, per germline. In DNA, the CDR3 is TGTGCCAGCAGCGTAGGGGGACTCACAATGGATGAGCCGTTCTTC. Encoded protein: CASSVGGLTMDEPFF.

J is TRBJ1-4 and V is TRBV6-1; a possible D gene is TRBD1 (6 bases). Trimming removed 7 bases from V and 8 bases from J, with 14 bases in between. The CDR3 covers 13 residues. CDR1 and CDR2 from the germline V gene are MNHNS and SASEGT. The CDR3 here is CASIRGGGEKLFF. CDR3 DNA sequence: TGTGCCAGCATTCGAGGGGGAGGGGAAAAACTGTTTTTT.

The chain recombines TRBV20-1 with TRBJ2-7; TRBD2 matches 12 bases. Germline V gene sequence: CDR1 DFQATT, CDR2 SNEGSKA (reference sequence). This CDR3 has 16 amino acids. V lost 3 bases and J lost 4; bases outside the gene matches: 10. CDR3 amino acids: CSARGMTSGSSYEQYF. In nucleotides, the CDR3 is TGCAGTGCTAGGGGGATGACTAGCGGGAGTTCTTACGAGCAGTACTTC.

V and J are TRBV20-1 and TRBJ2-7, with D perhaps matching TRBD1 or TRBD2 (6 bases each). The germline V gene encodes CDR1 DFQATT and CDR2 SNEGSKA (reference sequence). CDR3 length: 13 amino acids. CDR3 amino acids: CRIGRDKEGEQYF. CDR3 DNA sequence: TGCAGAATAGGCCGGGACAAGGAGGGGGAGCAGTACTTC.